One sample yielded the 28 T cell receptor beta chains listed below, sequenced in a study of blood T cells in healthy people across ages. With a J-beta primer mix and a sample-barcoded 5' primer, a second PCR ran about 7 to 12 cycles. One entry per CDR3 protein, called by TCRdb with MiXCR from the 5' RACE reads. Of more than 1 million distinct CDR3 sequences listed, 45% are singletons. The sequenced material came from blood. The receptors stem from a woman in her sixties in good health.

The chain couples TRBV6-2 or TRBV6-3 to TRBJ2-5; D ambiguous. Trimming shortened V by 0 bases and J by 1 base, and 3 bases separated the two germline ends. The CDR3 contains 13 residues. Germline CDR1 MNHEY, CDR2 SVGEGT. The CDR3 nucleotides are TGTGCCAGCAGTTACTCGGCCCAAGAGACCCAGTACTTC. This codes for CASSYSAQETQYF.

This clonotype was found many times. The CDR3 nucleotides read TGTGCCAGCCTGGGACAGGGGAGCTACGAGCAGTACTTC. This codes for CASLGQGSYEQYF. This chain links TRBV10-3 with TRBJ2-7, with 10 bases matching TRBD1. The CDR3 totals 13 residues. V shed 10 bases and J 3 bases; nucleotides not matched to a gene: 6. Germline CDR1 ENHRY, CDR2 SYGVKD.

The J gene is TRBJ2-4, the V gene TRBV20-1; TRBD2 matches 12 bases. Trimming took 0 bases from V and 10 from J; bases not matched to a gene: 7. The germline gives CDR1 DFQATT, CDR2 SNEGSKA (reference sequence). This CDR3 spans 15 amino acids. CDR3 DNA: TGCAGTGCTAGAGATCAGGGAGGACTAGCGGGAATTCAGTACTTC. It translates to CSARDQGGLAGIQYF.

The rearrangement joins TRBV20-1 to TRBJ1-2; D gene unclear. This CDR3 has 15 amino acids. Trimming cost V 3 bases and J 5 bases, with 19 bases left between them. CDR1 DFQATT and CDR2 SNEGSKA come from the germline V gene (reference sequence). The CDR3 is CSASGPAGGFYGYTF. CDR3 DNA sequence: TGCAGTGCTAGCGGCCCGGCGGGAGGGTTTTATGGCTACACCTTC.

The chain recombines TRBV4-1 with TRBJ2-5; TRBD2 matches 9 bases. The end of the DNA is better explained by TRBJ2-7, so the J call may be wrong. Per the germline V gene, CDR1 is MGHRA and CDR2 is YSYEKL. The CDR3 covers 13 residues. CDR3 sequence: CASSVTSGYEQYF. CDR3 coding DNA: TGCGCCAGCAGCGTGACTAGCGGCTACGAGCAGTACTTC.

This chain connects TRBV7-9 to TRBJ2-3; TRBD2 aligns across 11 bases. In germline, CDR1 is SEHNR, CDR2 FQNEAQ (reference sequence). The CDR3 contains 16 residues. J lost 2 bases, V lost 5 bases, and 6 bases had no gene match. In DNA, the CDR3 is TGTGCCAGCAGCCCCGGTAGCGGGAGGGACACAGATACGCAGTATTTT. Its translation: CASSPGSGRDTDTQYF.

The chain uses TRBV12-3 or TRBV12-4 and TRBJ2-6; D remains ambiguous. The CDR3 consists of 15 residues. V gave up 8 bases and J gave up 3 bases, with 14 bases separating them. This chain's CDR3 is CASRVPRNGANVLTF. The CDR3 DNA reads TGTGCCAGCCGGGTCCCCAGGAATGGGGCCAACGTCCTGACTTTC.

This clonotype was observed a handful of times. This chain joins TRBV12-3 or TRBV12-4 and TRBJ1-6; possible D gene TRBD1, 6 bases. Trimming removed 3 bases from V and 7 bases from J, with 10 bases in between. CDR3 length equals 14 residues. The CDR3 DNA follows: TGTGCCAGCAGTTTCGGACAGATGAATTCACCCCTCCACTTT. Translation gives CASSFGQMNSPLHF.

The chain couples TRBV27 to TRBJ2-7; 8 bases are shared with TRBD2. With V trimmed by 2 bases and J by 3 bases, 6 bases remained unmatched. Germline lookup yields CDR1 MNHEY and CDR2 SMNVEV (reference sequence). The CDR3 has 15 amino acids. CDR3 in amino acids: CASSLLSGSGYEQYF. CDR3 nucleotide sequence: TGTGCCAGCAGTTTACTGAGCGGGAGCGGCTACGAGCAGTACTTC.

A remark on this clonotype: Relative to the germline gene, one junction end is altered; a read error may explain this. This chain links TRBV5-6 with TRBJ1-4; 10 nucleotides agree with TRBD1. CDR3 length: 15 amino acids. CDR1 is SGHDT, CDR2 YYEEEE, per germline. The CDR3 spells CTSSFVGQGNEKLFF. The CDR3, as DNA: TGTACCAGCAGCTTTGTGGGACAGGGGAATGAAAAACTGTTTTTT.

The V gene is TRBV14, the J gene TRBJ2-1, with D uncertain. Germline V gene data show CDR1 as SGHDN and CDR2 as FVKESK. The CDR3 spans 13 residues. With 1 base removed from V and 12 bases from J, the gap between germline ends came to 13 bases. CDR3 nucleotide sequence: TGTGCCAGCAGCCAAGTCCGGAACGGCTTGCAGTTCTTC. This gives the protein CASSQVRNGLQFF.

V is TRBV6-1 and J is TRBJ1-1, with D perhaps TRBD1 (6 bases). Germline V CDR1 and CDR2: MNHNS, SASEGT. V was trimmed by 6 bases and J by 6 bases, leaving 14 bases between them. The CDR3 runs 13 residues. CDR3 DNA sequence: TGTGCCAGCAGGTACAGGGATATCGCTGAAGCTTTCTTT. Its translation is CASRYRDIAEAFF.

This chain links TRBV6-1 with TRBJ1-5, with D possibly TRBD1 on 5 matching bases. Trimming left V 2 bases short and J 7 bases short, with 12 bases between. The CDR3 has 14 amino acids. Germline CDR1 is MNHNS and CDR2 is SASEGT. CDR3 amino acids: CASSESWAGQPQHF. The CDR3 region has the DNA TGTGCCAGCAGTGAAAGCTGGGCAGGGCAGCCCCAGCATTTT.

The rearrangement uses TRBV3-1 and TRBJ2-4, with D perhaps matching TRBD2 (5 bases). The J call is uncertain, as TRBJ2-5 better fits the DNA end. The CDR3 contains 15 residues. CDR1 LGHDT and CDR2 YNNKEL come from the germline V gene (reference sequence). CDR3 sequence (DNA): TGTGCCAGCAGCCAGGAGGCCAGATCGGGGGAGACCCAGTACTTC. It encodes CASSQEARSGETQYF.

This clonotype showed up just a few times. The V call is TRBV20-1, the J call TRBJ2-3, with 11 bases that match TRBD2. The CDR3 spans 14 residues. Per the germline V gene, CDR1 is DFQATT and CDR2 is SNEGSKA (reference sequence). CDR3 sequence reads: CMTSGIHSTDTQYF. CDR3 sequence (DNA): TGCATGACTAGCGGGATCCATAGCACAGATACGCAGTATTTT.

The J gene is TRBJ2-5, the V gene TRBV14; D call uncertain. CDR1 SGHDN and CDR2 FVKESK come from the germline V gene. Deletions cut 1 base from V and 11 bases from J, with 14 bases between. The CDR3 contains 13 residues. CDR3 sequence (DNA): TGTGCCAGCAGCCAAGGGATAGGGCCGGAGCAGTACTTC. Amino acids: CASSQGIGPEQYF. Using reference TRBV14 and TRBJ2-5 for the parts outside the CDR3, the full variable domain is EAGVTQFPSHSVIEKGQTVTLRCDPISGHDNLYWYRRVMGKEIKFLLHFVKESKQDESGMPNNRFLAERTGGTYSTLKVQPAELEDSGVYFCASSQGIGPEQYFGPGTRLLVL.

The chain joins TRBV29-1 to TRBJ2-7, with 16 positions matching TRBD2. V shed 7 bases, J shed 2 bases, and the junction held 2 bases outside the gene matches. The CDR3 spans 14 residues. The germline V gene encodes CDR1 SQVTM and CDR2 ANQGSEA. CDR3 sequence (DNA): TGCAGCGCGGGACTAGCGGGAGGGGCCTACGAGCAGTACTTC. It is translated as CSAGLAGGAYEQYF.

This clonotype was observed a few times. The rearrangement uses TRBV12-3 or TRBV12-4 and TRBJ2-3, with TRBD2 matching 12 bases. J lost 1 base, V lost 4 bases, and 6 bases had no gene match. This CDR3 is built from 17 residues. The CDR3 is CASSSLAGGPGTDTQYF. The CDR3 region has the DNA TGTGCCAGCAGTTCCCTAGCGGGAGGGCCCGGCACAGATACGCAGTATTTT.

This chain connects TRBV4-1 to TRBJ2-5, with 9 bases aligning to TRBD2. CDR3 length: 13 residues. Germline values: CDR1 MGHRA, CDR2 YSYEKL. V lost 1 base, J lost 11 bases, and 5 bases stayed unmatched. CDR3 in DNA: TGCGCCAGCAGCCAAGCTAGCGGGAATGAGCAGTACTTC. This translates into CASSQASGNEQYF.

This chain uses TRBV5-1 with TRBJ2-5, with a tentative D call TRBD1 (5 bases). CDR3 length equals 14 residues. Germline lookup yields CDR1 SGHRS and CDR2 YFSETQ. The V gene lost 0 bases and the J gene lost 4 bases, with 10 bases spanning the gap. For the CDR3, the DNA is TGCGCCAGCAGCTTGGAAGGGGCAACAGAGACCCAGTACTTC. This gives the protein CASSLEGATETQYF.

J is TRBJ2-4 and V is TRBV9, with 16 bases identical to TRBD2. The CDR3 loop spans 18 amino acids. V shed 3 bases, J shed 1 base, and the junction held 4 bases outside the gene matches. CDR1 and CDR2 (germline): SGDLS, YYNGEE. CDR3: CASSAGTSGRGAKNIQYF. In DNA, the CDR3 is TGTGCCAGCAGCGCCGGGACTAGCGGGAGGGGGGCCAAAAACATTCAGTACTTC.

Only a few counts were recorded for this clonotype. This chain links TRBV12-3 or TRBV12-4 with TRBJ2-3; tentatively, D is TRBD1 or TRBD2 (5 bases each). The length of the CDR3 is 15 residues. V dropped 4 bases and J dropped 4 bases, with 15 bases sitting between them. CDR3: CASSSLGTGPDTQYF. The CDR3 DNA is TGTGCCAGCAGTTCCCTCGGGACGGGCCCAGATACGCAGTATTTT.

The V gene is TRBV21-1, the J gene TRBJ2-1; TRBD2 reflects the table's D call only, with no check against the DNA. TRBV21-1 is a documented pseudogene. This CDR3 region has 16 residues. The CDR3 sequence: CASHLAKNPSYNEQFF. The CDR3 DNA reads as TGTGCCAGCCACCTAGCGAAGAACCCCTCCTACAATGAGCAGTTCTTC.

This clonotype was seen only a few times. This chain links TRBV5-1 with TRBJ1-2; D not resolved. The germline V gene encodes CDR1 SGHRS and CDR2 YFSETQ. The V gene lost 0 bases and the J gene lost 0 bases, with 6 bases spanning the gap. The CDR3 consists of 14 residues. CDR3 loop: CASSLEQPNYGYTF. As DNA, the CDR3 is TGCGCCAGCAGCTTGGAACAGCCTAACTATGGCTACACCTTC.

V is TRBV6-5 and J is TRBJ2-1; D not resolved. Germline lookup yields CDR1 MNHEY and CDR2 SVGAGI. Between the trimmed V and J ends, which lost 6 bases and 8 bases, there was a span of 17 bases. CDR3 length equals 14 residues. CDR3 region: CASSLSLKRDEQFF. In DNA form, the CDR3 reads TGTGCCAGCAGCTTATCGTTAAAACGGGATGAGCAGTTCTTC.

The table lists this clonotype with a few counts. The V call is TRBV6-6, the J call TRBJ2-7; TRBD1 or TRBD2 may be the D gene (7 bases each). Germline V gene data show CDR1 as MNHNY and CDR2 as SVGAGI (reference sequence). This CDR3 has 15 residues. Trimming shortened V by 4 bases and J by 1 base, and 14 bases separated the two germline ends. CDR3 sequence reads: CASSFPGGDSYEQYF. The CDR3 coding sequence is TGTGCCAGCAGTTTCCCAGGGGGGGATTCCTACGAGCAGTACTTC.

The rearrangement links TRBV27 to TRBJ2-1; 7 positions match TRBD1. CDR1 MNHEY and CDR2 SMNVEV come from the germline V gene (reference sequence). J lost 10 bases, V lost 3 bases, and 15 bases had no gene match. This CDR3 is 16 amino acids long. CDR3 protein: CASSFSALGRTGEQFF. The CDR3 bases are TGTGCCAGCAGTTTCTCAGCCTTGGGTCGGACAGGCGAGCAGTTCTTC.

The CDR3 sequence is CSGGEVSYEQYF. The DNA for the CDR3 is TGCAGCGGTGGTGAGGTTTCCTACGAGCAGTACTTC. The chain recombines TRBV29-1 with TRBJ2-7, with D uncertain. Germline V gene lookup returns CDR1 SQVTM and CDR2 ANQGSEA. Between the trimmed V and J ends, which lost 7 bases and 1 base, there was a span of 11 bases. CDR3 length: 12 residues.